This T cell receptor (beta chain) derives from a study of molecular identifiers for immune sequencing clone quantification. This clonotype was detected ten times or more. V shed 5 bases and J shed 2 bases, with 17 bases lying between them. This CDR3 region has 16 residues. The germline CDR1 and CDR2 sequences are SEHNR and FQNEAQ (reference sequence). TCRdb re-called the PCR reads with MiXCR, one entry per CDR3 protein. The data contain approximately 670,000 distinct CDR3 sequences, 15% to 20% of them singletons. The TCR comes from a human donor in good health. Some libraries in this study had Jurkat cell RNA spiked in. This chain links TRBV7-9 with TRBJ2-3; tentative D call: TRBD2 (5 bases). The specimen sequenced was naive CD8+ T cells from blood, with Jurkat cell RNA spiked in. Documented subset: FACS-sorted CD8+CD4-CCR7+CD45RA+ naive T cells. The CDR3 loop reads CASSHAPQRLTDTQYF. The DNA of the CDR3 is TGTGCCAGCAGCCACGCCCCCCAGCGGCTCACAGATACGCAGTATTTT.